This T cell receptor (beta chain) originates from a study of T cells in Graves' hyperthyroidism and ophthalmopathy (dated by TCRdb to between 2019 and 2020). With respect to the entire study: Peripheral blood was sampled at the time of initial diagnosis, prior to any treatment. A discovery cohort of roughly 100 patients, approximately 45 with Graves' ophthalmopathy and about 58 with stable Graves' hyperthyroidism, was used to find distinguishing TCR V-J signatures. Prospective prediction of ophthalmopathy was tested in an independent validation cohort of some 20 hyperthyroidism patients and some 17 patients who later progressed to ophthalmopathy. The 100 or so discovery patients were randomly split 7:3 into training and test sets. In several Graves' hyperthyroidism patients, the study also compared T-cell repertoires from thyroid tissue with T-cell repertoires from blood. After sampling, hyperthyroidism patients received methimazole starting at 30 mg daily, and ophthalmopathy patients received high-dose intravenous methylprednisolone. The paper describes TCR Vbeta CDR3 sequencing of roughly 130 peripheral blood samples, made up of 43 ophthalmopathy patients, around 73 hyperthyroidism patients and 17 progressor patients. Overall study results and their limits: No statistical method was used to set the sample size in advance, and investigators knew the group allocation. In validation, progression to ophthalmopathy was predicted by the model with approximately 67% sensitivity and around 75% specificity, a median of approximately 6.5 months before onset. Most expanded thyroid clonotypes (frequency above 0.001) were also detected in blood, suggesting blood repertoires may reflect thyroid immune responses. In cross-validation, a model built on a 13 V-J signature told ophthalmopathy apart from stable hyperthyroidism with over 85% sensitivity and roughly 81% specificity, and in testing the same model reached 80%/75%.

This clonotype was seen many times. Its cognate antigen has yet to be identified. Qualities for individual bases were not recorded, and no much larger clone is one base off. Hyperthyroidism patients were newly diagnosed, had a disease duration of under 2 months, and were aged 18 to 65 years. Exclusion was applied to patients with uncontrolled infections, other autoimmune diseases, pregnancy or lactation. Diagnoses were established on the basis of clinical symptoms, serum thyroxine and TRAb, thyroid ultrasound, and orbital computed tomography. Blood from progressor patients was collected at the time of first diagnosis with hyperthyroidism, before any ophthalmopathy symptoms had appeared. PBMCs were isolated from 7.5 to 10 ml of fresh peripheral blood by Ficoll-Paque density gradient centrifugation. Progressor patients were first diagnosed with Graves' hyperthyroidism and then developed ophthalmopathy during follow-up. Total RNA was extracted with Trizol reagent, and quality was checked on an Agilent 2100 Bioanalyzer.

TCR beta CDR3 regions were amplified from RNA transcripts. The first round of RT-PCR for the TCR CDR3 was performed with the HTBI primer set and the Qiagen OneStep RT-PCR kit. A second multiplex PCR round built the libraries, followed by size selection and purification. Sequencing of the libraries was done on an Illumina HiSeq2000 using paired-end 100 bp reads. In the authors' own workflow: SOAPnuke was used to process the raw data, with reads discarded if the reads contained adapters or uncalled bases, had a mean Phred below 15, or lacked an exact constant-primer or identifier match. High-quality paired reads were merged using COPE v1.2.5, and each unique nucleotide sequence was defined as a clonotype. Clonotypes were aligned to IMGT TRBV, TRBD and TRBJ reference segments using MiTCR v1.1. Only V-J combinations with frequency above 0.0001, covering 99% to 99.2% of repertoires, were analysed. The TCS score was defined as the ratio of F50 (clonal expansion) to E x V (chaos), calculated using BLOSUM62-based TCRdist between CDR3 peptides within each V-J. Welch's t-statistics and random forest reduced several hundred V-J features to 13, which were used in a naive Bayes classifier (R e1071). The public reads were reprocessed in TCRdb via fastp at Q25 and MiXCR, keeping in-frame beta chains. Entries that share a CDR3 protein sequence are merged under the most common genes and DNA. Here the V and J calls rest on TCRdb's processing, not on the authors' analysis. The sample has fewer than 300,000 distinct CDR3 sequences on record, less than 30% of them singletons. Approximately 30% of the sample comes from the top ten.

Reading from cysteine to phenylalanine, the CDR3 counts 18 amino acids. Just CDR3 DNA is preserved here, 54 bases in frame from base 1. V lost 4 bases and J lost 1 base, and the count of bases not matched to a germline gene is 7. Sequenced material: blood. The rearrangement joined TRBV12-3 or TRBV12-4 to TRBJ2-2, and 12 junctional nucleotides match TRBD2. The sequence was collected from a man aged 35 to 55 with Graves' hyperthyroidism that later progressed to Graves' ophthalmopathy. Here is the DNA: TGTGCCAGCAGTTCACGGACTAGCGGGATCGGGAACACCGGGGAGCTGTTTTTT. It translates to CASSSRTSGIGNTGELFF.